This T cell receptor beta chain was identified in a study of low-dose radiotherapy and immunotherapy resistance in tumors. The time point is: after trial treatment. As for treatment: LDRT plus nivolumab, ipilimumab, low-dose cyclophosphamide and aspirin (RACIN trial). Per the germline V gene, CDR1 is DFQATT and CDR2 is SNEGSKA (reference sequence). The length of the CDR3 is 14 residues. After removal of 4 bases from V and 6 bases from J, the junction contained 12 bases not matched to a gene. Gene-specific TRAV and TRBV primers were used for first-strand cDNA, covering alpha and beta chains. TCR amplification used 20 PCR cycles, a constant-region primer and a V-primer adapter. TCRdb itself ran the reads through MiXCR, one entry per CDR3 protein. The sample carries 35,000 to 50,000 distinct CDR3 sequences, less than 30% recorded once. This clonotype was counted many times.

V is TRBV20-1 and J is TRBJ2-7; 7 bases line up with TRBD2. This TCR was recovered from a male donor with prostate cancer. The sequencing used PBMCs, collected after low-dose radiotherapy plus immunotherapy. The CDR3 DNA reads TGCAGTGCTAACTCCCTGGGGGGGGAAGGCGAGCAGTACTTC. It specifies CSANSLGGEGEQYF.